A single sample gave rise to the 8 T cell receptor beta chains below, sequenced in a study of blood T cell repertoires in COVID-19. Only in-frame clones appear in the TCRdb table, and some are missing; sequencing was by immunoSEQ multiplex PCR. The sample lists about 280,000 clones; approximately 82% were seen once. Input material: PBMCs or T cells enriched from blood (not recorded which). The receptors originated from a man aged 35 to 55 who had been exposed to COVID-19.

Remarks on this clone: Compared with germline, one end of the junction differs, possibly owing to a read error. The chain uses TRBV7-9 and TRBJ2-1; 9 bases agree with TRBD2. Germline V lookup: CDR1 SEHNR, CDR2 FQNEAQ (reference sequence). The CDR3 has 16 residues. The CDR3 reads CASSPSTSGFYYEQFF. The CDR3 DNA follows: TGTGCCAGCAGCCCATCGACTAGCGGATTCTACTATGAGCAGTTCTTC.

This rearrangement joins TRBV21-1 to TRBJ1-5. TRBV21-1 is a pseudogene. The CDR3 contains 14 residues. The CDR3 bases are TGTGCCAGCAGCAAAGTGAATAGAAATCAGCCCCAGCATTTT. Amino acids: CASSKVNRNQPQHF.

The chain links TRBV4-2 to TRBJ2-2; 9 bases map to TRBD1. The CDR3 is 16 amino acids. CDR1 and CDR2 (germline): LGHNA, YNFKEQ. Losses at the gene ends were 2 bases for V and 5 bases for J; bases not matched to a gene: 6. This CDR3 reads CASSQYWDRETGELFF. The CDR3 DNA sequence: TGTGCCAGCAGCCAATACTGGGACAGGGAGACCGGGGAGCTGTTTTTT.

The chain couples TRBV5-4 to TRBJ2-3, with 9 bases that match TRBD2. The ends lost 4 bases at V and 2 bases at J; junction bases unmatched: 11. Per germline, CDR1 SGHNT and CDR2 YYREEE (reference sequence). The CDR3 is 17 amino acids. The DNA for the CDR3 is TGTGCCAGCAGCGTTTTACCGGGACTAGCATACACAGATACGCAGTATTTT. Translated: CASSVLPGLAYTDTQYF.

V is TRBV7-9 and J is TRBJ2-7; 7 bases match TRBD1. Trimming at V came to 2 bases and at J to 0 bases, leaving 7 bases not matched to a gene. The germline V gene encodes CDR1 SEHNR and CDR2 FQNEAQ (reference sequence). The CDR3 loop spans 16 amino acids. The DNA of the CDR3 is TGTGCCAGCAGCTTAAGGGGGCGGGCTTTCTCCTACGAGCAGTACTTC. Translating gives CASSLRGRAFSYEQYF.

The chain combines TRBV19 with TRBJ1-6; weak D call: TRBD1 (6 bases). CDR1 LNHDA and CDR2 SQIVND come from the germline V gene (reference sequence). This CDR3 contains 15 residues. The germline V and J ends were trimmed by 7 bases and 7 bases, with 17 bases remaining between them. The CDR3 sequence: CASKDGQQDNSPLHF. DNA for the CDR3: TGTGCCAGTAAAGATGGACAGCAAGACAATTCACCCCTCCACTTT.

The genes are TRBV11-3 and TRBJ2-1; 13 bases map to TRBD2. The CDR3 consists of 15 residues. Germline values: CDR1 SGHNT, CDR2 YENEEA. Trimming took 5 bases from V and 7 from J; bases not matched to a gene: 5. The CDR3 reads CASSILAGGQNEQFF. CDR3 bases: TGTGCCAGCAGCATACTAGCGGGAGGGCAAAATGAGCAGTTCTTC.

This chain connects TRBV30 to TRBJ1-2; D is unresolved. The CDR3 is 13 residues long. Germline values: CDR1 GTSNPN, CDR2 SVGIG (reference sequence). V shed 5 bases and J shed 4 bases, with 14 bases lying between them. The CDR3 loop reads CAWWTDLIYGYTF. The DNA of the CDR3 is TGTGCCTGGTGGACGGACTTGATCTATGGCTACACCTTC.